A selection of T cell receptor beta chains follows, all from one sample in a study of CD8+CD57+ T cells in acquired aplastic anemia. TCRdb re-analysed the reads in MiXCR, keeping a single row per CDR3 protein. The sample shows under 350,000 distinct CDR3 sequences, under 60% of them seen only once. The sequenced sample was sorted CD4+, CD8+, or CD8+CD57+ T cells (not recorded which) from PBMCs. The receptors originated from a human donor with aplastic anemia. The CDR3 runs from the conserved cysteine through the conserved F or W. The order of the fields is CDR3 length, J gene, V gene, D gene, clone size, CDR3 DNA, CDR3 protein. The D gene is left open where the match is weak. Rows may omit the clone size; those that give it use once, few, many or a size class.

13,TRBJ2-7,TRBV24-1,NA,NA,TGTGCCACCACCCTGGCGGGCTCCTACGAGCAGTACTTC,CATTLAGSYEQYF
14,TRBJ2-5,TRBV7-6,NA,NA,TGTGCCAGCAGCCAACCGACAGAGTTTGAGACCCAGTACTTC,CASSQPTEFETQYF
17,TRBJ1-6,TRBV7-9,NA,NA,TGTGCCAGCAGCCTAGGGACATCCCCCGGGATTAATTCACCCCTCCACTTT,CASSLGTSPGINSPLHF
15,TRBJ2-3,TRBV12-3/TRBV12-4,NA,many,TGTGCCAGCAGTTATAGCGGCGTAAACACAGATACGCAGTATTTT,CASSYSGVNTDTQYF
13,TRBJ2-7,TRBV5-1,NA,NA,TGCGCCAGCAGCGTTGCGGGGGCTCACGAGCAGTACTTC,CASSVAGAHEQYF
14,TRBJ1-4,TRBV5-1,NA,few,TGCGCCAGCAGCTTGGAAGGGATCCAAGGAAAACTGTTTTTT,CASSLEGIQGKLFF
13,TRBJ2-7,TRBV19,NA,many,TGTGCCAGTAGTCCCCCCGGGACAAACGAGCAGTACTTC,CASSPPGTNEQYF
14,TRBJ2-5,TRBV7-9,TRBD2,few,TGTGCCAGCAGCCCGGGACTAGCGGAAGAGACCCAGTACTTC,CASSPGLAEETQYF
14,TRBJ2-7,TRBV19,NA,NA,TGTGCCAGTAGTACACGGGAACACTCCTACGAGCAGTACTTC,CASSTREHSYEQYF
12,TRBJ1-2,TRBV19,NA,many,TGTGCCAGTAGTCAACAGGTATATGGCTACACCTTC,CASSQQVYGYTF
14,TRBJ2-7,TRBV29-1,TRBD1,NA,TGCAGCGCCCAAATCCGGGACAGGGTGCACGAGCAGTACTTC,CSAQIRDRVHEQYF
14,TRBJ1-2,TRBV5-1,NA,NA,TGCGCCAGCAGCTACACACAGGGTAACTATGGCTACACCTTC,CASSYTQGNYGYTF
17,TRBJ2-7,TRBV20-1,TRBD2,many,TGCAGTGCTACAGGACTAGCGGGAGTTGGCCCCTCCTACGAGCAGTACTTC,CSATGLAGVGPSYEQYF
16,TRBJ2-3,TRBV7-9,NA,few,TGTGCCAGCACCCCCCCTCGGGCGGAACTCACAGATACGCAGTATTTT,CASTPPRAELTDTQYF
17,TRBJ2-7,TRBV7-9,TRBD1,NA,TGTGCCAGCAGCCCTCAGAGATCCGGGACAGAGTCATACGAGCAGTACTTC,CASSPQRSGTESYEQYF
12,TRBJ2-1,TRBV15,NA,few,TGTGCCACCAGCAGAGTAAGTGGGGAGCAGTTCTTC,CATSRVSGEQFF
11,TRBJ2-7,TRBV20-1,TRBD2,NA,TGCAGTGCTAGGGGCGGGAGCGAGCAGTACTTC,CSARGGSEQYF
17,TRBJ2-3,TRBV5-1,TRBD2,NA,TGCGCCAGCAGCTCGACTAGCGGGGGCCTTAGCACAGATACGCAGTATTTT,CASSSTSGGLSTDTQYF
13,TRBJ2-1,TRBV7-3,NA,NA,TGTGCCAGCAGCCCCATGGCGGGGAGTGAGCAGTTCTTC,CASSPMAGSEQFF
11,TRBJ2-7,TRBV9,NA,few,TGTGCCAGCAGCCGGGGGAACGAGCAGTACTTC,CASSRGNEQYF
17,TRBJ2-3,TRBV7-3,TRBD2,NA,TGTGCCAGCAGCTTAGGGACTAGCGGGAGCGGGACAGATACGCAGTATTTT,CASSLGTSGSGTDTQYF
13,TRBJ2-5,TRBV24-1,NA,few,TGTGCCACCAGTGATTTGACGGAAGAGACCCAGTACTTC,CATSDLTEETQYF
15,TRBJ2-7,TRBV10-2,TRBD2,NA,TGCGCCAGCAGTGAAATCGCGGGAGCTGCGTACGAGCAGTACTTC,CASSEIAGAAYEQYF
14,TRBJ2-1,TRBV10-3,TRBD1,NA,TGTGCCATCAGTGGGACAGGGACAGGTAATGAGCAGTTCTTC,CAISGTGTGNEQFF
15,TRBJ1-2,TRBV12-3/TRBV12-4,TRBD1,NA,TGTGCCAGCAGTCCTGGACAGGGCCTGGGATATGGCTACACCTTC,CASSPGQGLGYGYTF
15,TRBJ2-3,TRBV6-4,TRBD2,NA,TGTGCCAGCAGGGAACTAGCGGGGACCACAGATACGCAGTATTTT,CASRELAGTTDTQYF
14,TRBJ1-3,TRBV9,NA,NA,TGTGCCAGCAGCTCCAGGGGCTCTGGAAACACCATATATTTT,CASSSRGSGNTIYF
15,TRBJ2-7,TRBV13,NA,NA,TGTGCCAGCAGCCCCTCGACAGACATCGGGTACGAGCAGTACTTC,CASSPSTDIGYEQYF
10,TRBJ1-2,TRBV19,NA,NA,TGTGCCACCAGGGACTATGGCTACACCTTC,CATRDYGYTF
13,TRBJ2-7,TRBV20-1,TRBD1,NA,TGCAGTGCTACGGGACAGGGGTGGTTCGAGCAGTACTTC,CSATGQGWFEQYF
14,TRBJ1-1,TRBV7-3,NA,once,TGTGCCAGCAGCTTCGGTCCAGCAAACACTGGGGCTTTCTTT,CASSFGPANTGAFF
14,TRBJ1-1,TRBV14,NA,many,TGTGCCAGCAGCCAAGAGAACCGTCTGAGTGAAGCTTTCTTT,CASSQENRLSEAFF
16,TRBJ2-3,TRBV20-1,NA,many,TGCAGTGCTAGAGATCGAGGTTATGATCGCACAGATACGCAGTATTTT,CSARDRGYDRTDTQYF
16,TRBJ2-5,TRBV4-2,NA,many,TGTGCCAGCAGCCAAGAGGGGACCGGGAATGGGGAGACCCAGTACTTC,CASSQEGTGNGETQYF
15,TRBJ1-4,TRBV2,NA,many,TGTGCCAGCAAAGTGGACCCCGCGACTAATGAAAAACTGTTTTTT,CASKVDPATNEKLFF